The entry that follows covers one T cell receptor beta chain sequence. These data belong to a study of shared clonotypes between healthy human individuals. Sequencing was at deep level. Measured with immunoSEQ multiplex PCR; TCRdb has only the in-frame clones, and not every one. The sample consists of 2,100,000 or so clones, about 94% of them appearing once. Germline V lookup: CDR1 SNHLY, CDR2 FYNNEI. The ends were cut back, 3 bases at V and 4 bases at J, with 13 bases in the middle. This CDR3 comprises 15 residues. The sample was naive CD4+ T cells sorted from blood. Subset defined: CD45RA+ positively selected. The chain carries TRBV2 and TRBJ2-1; the D gene is possibly TRBD2 (5 bases). This receptor was obtained from a young man in good health. This chain's CDR3 is CASSEGRLNYNEQFF. The DNA of the CDR3 is TGTGCCAGCAGTGAGGGGAGATTAAATTACAATGAGCAGTTCTTC. The full variable domain, its missing parts supplied by reference TRBV2 and TRBJ2-1, is EPEVTQTPSHQVTQMGQEVILRCVPISNHLYFYWYRQILGQKVEFLVSFYNNEISEKSEIFDDQFSVERPDGSNFTLKIRSTKLEDSAMYFCASSEGRLNYNEQFFGPGTRLTVL.